What follows are 9 T cell receptor beta chains derived from one specimen sequenced in a study of T cells after yellow fever vaccination. Using its own MiXCR run on the 5' RACE reads, TCRdb lists one record per CDR3 protein. The data hold about 630,000 distinct CDR3 sequences, with more than 9% observed a single time. Sequenced here: PBMCs, sampled on the day of the yellow fever booster vaccination. The receptors derive from a man aged 25 to 45 who received the YFV17D yellow fever vaccine.

A single count supports this clonotype. The V call is TRBV20-1, the J call TRBJ2-1, with a possible D match to TRBD2 (5 bases). CDR3 length equals 12 residues. Per germline, CDR1 DFQATT and CDR2 SNEGSKA (reference sequence). V was trimmed by 3 bases and J by 7 bases, leaving 10 bases between them. CDR3 amino acids: CSARDWTNEQFF. In nucleotides, the CDR3 is TGCAGTGCTAGGGACTGGACGAATGAGCAGTTCTTC.

The CDR3 reads CASSSGRTSTDTQYF. CDR3 coding DNA: TGTGCCAGTTCTAGCGGGAGAACGTCCACAGATACGCAGTATTTT. This sequence joins TRBV19 and TRBJ2-3; TRBD2 agrees at 10 bases. Germline V gene sequence: CDR1 LNHDA, CDR2 SQIVND (reference sequence). The V and J ends lost 8 bases and 2 bases, in that order; junction bases with no gene match: 7. The CDR3 extends over 15 amino acids.

This clonotype occurred a few times. CDR3 sequence reads: CATSRSLGGETQYF. CDR3 nucleotides: TGTGCCACCAGCAGATCCCTGGGGGGAGAGACCCAGTACTTC. The V gene is TRBV15, the J gene TRBJ2-5, with D possibly being TRBD2 (6 bases). The CDR3 sequence is 14 residues long. CDR1 LNHNV and CDR2 YYDKDF come from the germline V gene (reference sequence). Trimming cost V 2 bases and J 4 bases, with 11 bases left between them.

Ten or more counts support this clonotype. V and J are TRBV9 and TRBJ2-1; D is tentatively TRBD1 or TRBD2 (5 bases each). This CDR3 is 14 amino acids long. Germline values: CDR1 SGDLS, CDR2 YYNGEE. V lost 5 bases and J 0 bases, leaving 9 bases between the germline ends. The CDR3 nucleotides read TGTGCCAGCAGATCAGGGAGCTCCTACAATGAGCAGTTCTTC. Encoded protein: CASRSGSSYNEQFF. The full variable domain, completed using reference TRBV9 and TRBJ2-1, is DSGVTQTPKHLITATGQRVTLRCSPRSGDLSVYWYQQSLDQGLQFLIQYYNGEERAKGNILERFSAQQFPDLHSELNLSSLELGDSALYFCASRSGSSYNEQFFGPGTRLTVL.

This clonotype was seen just once. The chain couples TRBV2 to TRBJ1-2; TRBD1 might be the D (5 bases). The CDR3 loop spans 13 amino acids. In germline, CDR1 is SNHLY, CDR2 FYNNEI. Trimming left V 7 bases short and J 1 base short, with 10 bases between. CDR3 DNA: TGTGCCAGCAAGTCCAGGGTTAACTATGGCTACACCTTC. Translation: CASKSRVNYGYTF.

This clonotype appeared a few times. Its ends do not fully match the called genes, so a read error is possible. The genes are TRBV7-2 and TRBJ1-5; maybe TRBD1 (6 bases). The CDR3 covers 13 residues. Germline CDR1 SGHTA, CDR2 FQGNSA. CDR3 DNA: TGTGCCAGCAGATTAGGACAGAATCAGCCCCAGCATTTT. Encoded protein: CASRLGQNQPQHF.

This clonotype was seen more than once but under ten times. The gene calls are TRBV7-9 and TRBJ2-3, with 7 bases fitting TRBD2. The CDR3 consists of 17 residues. V was pared by 3 bases and J by 5 bases, with 14 bases of the junction left unmatched. Per the germline V gene, CDR1 is SEHNR and CDR2 is FQNEAQ (reference sequence). CDR3 protein: CASSLGGTRLGGDTQYF. The CDR3 nucleotides read TGTGCCAGCAGCTTGGGAGGGACGCGACTTGGCGGAGATACGCAGTATTTT. Together with reference TRBV7-9 and TRBJ2-3, the CDR3 gives the full variable domain: DTGVSQNPRHKITKRGQNVTFRCDPISEHNRLYWYRQTLGQGPEFLTYFQNEAQLEKSRLLSDRFSAERPKGSFSTLEIQRTEQGDSAMYLCASSLGGTRLGGDTQYFGPGTRLTVL.

This clonotype was detected a few times. Here the CDR3 reads CASSHQGRDTEAFF. CDR3 sequence (DNA): TGTGCCAGCAGCCACCAGGGGCGAGACACTGAAGCTTTCTTT. The chain employs TRBV5-5 and TRBJ1-1, with a tentative D call TRBD1 (6 bases). The CDR3 contains 14 residues. V lost 4 bases and J 3 bases, leaving 13 bases between the germline ends. Germline CDR1 SGHKS, CDR2 YYEKEE (reference sequence).

This chain uses TRBV7-8 with TRBJ2-7; no clear D. CDR1 and CDR2 (germline): SGHVS, FQNEAQ. The CDR3 is 14 residues long. The germline V and J ends were trimmed by 1 base and 2 bases, with 9 bases remaining between them. The CDR3 is CASSLVSGAYEQYF. In nucleotides, the CDR3 is TGTGCCAGCAGCTTAGTCTCCGGTGCCTACGAGCAGTACTTC. The whole variable domain, remainder taken from reference TRBV7-8 and TRBJ2-7, is GAGVSQSPRYKVAKRGQDVALRCDPISGHVSLFWYQQALGQGPEFLTYFQNEAQLDKSGLPSDRFFAERPEGSVSTLKIQRTQQEDSAVYLCASSLVSGAYEQYFGPGTRLTVT.